The 32 T cell receptor beta chains given below trace back to one sample, sequenced in a study of blood T cell repertoires in COVID-19. Generated by immunoSEQ multiplex PCR, the TCRdb table keeps only in-frame clones and is missing some. Of about 210,000 clones in the sample, around nine tenths were seen once. Sample: peripheral blood. These TCRs come from a woman between 35 and 50 years old with acute or convalescent COVID-19.

The chain is built from TRBV5-6 and TRBJ1-2, with 7 positions matching TRBD1. V shed 4 bases and J 4 bases; nucleotides not matched to a gene: 7. CDR1 and CDR2 (germline): SGHDT, YYEEEE. The CDR3 is 14 amino acids. For the CDR3, the DNA is TGTGCCAGCAGCAGACAGGGTTCAACCTATGGCTACACCTTC. The encoded protein is CASSRQGSTYGYTF.

V gene TRBV9 combines with J gene TRBJ2-3, with 11 nucleotides matching TRBD2. The CDR3 contains 20 residues. Trimming took 2 bases from V and 0 from J; bases not matched to a gene: 14. Germline CDR1 SGDLS, CDR2 YYNGEE. CDR3 in DNA: TGTGCCAGCAGCGTGTACACCGGGACTAGCGGAAGTCATAGCACAGATACGCAGTATTTT. This sequence encodes CASSVYTGTSGSHSTDTQYF.

The V and J genes are TRBV10-2 and TRBJ1-1; D is unresolved. Per germline, CDR1 WSHSY and CDR2 SAAADI. The CDR3 extends over 13 amino acids. V was shortened by 0 bases and J by 11 bases, with 13 bases between the two germline ends. In DNA, the CDR3 is TGCGCCAGCAGTGAGTCACCGGTCCGGTGGGCTTTCTTT. As protein: CASSESPVRWAFF.

This clone was seen more than once but under ten times. The chain carries TRBV19 and TRBJ1-2; D uncertain. The CDR3 is made up of 13 amino acids. CDR1 is LNHDA and CDR2 is SQIVND in the germline V gene (reference sequence). V dropped 5 bases and J dropped 0 bases, with 7 bases sitting between them. The DNA for the CDR3 is TGTGCCAGTAGTCGCCAGACTAACTATGGCTACACCTTC. It specifies CASSRQTNYGYTF.

This clone was recorded once. CDR3 sequence (DNA): TGTGCCAGCTCACCACCGCCAGGGAGGGACATTCAGTACTTC. Protein product: CASSPPPGRDIQYF. This chain connects TRBV18 to TRBJ2-4, with 7 bases lining up with TRBD2. Germline V gene sequence: CDR1 KGHSH, CDR2 LQKENI. The CDR3 has 14 amino acids. V was clipped by 0 bases and J by 8 bases; unmatched bases: 4.

V is TRBV7-9 and J is TRBJ2-5, with 8 bases aligning to TRBD1. The CDR3 extends over 13 amino acids. V trimming: 3 bases; J trimming: 5 bases; junction bases outside the gene matches: 2. From germline, CDR1 is SEHNR and CDR2 FQNEAQ (reference sequence). The CDR3 DNA reads as TGTGCCAGCAGCTTCTGGACAGGGGAGACCCAGTACTTC. Translated: CASSFWTGETQYF.

The chain employs TRBV9 and TRBJ2-2; 9 nucleotides line up with TRBD2. The germline V gene encodes CDR1 SGDLS and CDR2 YYNGEE. Unmatched junction bases numbered 16, after V lost 0 bases and J lost 4 bases. This CDR3 is 20 amino acids long. CDR3 amino acids: CASSVGLAGGQFLSTGELFF. CDR3 DNA sequence: TGTGCCAGCAGCGTAGGATTGGCGGGGGGGCAGTTTTTGAGCACCGGGGAGCTGTTTTTT.

This clone was seen only once. The CDR3, as DNA: TGTGCTAGTGGTTTGGCGTACCTCGGGGGGCTAAAGACTGAAGCTTTCTTT. Encoded protein: CASGLAYLGGLKTEAFF. This rearrangement joins TRBV12-5 to TRBJ1-1; D possibly corresponds to TRBD1 (6 bases). Between the trimmed V and J ends, which lost 1 base and 5 bases, there was a span of 20 bases. The CDR3 sequence is 17 residues long. Germline V gene lookup returns CDR1 LGHNT and CDR2 FRNRAP. Full variable domain (remainder filled in from reference TRBV12-5 and TRBJ1-1): DARVTQTPRHKVTEMGQEVTMRCQPILGHNTVFWYRQTMMQGLELLAYFRNRAPLDDSGMPKDRFSAEMPDATLATLKIQPSEPRDSAVYFCASGLAYLGGLKTEAFFGQGTRLTVV.

The CDR3 loop is CASRLGAGGEQYV. CDR3 DNA: TGTGCCAGCAGACTGGGGGCTGGGGGCGAGCAGTACGTC. The chain recombines TRBV5-4 with TRBJ2-7; D possibly corresponds to TRBD1 (6 bases). CDR1 is SGHNT and CDR2 is YYREEE in the germline V gene (reference sequence). The length of the CDR3 is 13 residues. Trimming shortened V by 5 bases and J by 6 bases, and 15 bases separated the two germline ends.

The J gene is TRBJ1-3, the V gene TRBV5-1; D gene ambiguous. Per germline, CDR1 SGHRS and CDR2 YFSETQ. The CDR3 totals 16 residues. V dropped 2 bases and J dropped 0 bases, with 12 bases sitting between them. CDR3 residues: CASSLASLSSGNTIYF. The CDR3 DNA is TGCGCCAGCAGCTTAGCGTCCCTGAGCTCTGGAAACACCATATATTTT.

The chain's CDR3 is CASSQVGGGNQPQHF. The CDR3 DNA reads TGTGCCAGCAGCCAAGTTGGAGGGGGCAATCAGCCCCAGCATTTT. The chain is built from TRBV3-1 (or the pseudogene TRBV3-2) and TRBJ1-5, with D maybe TRBD1 (5 bases). Germline CDR1 and CDR2: LGHDT and YNNKEL (reference sequence). The ends were cut back, 1 base at V and 2 bases at J, with 9 bases in the middle. The CDR3 is 15 amino acids.

V is TRBV6-5 and J is TRBJ1-3; 9 positions match TRBD1. The trim removed 6 bases at V and 4 bases at J, leaving 7 bases unmatched. Germline V gene data show CDR1 as MNHEY and CDR2 as SVGAGI. The CDR3 is made up of 15 amino acids. CDR3 nucleotide sequence: TGTGCCAGCAGCCCCGACAGGGGGTTAGGAAACACCATATATTTT. Residues: CASSPDRGLGNTIYF.

The V gene is TRBV7-9, the J gene TRBJ1-5; D is unresolved. CDR1 SEHNR and CDR2 FQNEAQ come from the germline V gene (reference sequence). The CDR3 sequence is 14 residues long. The ends were cut back, 3 bases at V and 0 bases at J, with 6 bases in the middle. CDR3 amino acids: CASSFAVSNQPQHF. For the CDR3, the DNA is TGTGCCAGCAGCTTCGCGGTTAGCAATCAGCCCCAGCATTTT.

The chain joins TRBV5-1 to TRBJ1-2; TRBD1 aligns across 8 bases. Germline V gene data show CDR1 as SGHRS and CDR2 as YFSETQ. V lost 1 base, J lost 7 bases, and 6 bases stayed unmatched. The CDR3 runs to 14 residues. CDR3 sequence: CASSLSAGGPGYTF. Written as DNA, the CDR3 is TGCGCCAGCAGCTTGTCGGCAGGGGGCCCTGGCTACACCTTC.

V gene TRBV4-1 combines with J gene TRBJ1-3; a possible D gene is TRBD1 (6 bases). The germline V and J ends were trimmed by 6 bases and 0 bases, with 12 bases remaining between them. The CDR3 has 15 amino acids. Germline CDR1 MGHRA, CDR2 YSYEKL. CDR3 DNA sequence: TGCGCCAGCAGTCCGGACAGATTCTCTGGAAACACCATATATTTT. Translated: CASSPDRFSGNTIYF.

CDR3 loop: CASGIGGANTGELFF. The CDR3 region has the DNA TGTGCCAGCGGAATCGGGGGGGCGAACACCGGGGAGCTGTTTTTT. V and J are TRBV7-2 and TRBJ2-2; 8 nucleotides agree with TRBD2. The CDR3 has 15 residues. The ends lost 8 bases at V and 0 bases at J; junction bases unmatched: 5. Germline CDR1 SGHTA, CDR2 FQGNSA.

V is TRBV7-2 and J is TRBJ1-2; 8 positions agree with TRBD1. J gave up 4 bases and V 5 bases, and 6 bases lay outside the gene matches. CDR3 length equals 14 residues. Germline V gives CDR1 SGHTA, CDR2 FQGNSA. CDR3 sequence reads: CASSPGQELYGYTF. The CDR3 nucleotides are TGTGCCAGCAGCCCGGGACAGGAGCTCTATGGCTACACCTTC. Full variable domain (remainder filled in from reference TRBV7-2 and TRBJ1-2): GAGVSQSPSNKVTEKGKDVELRCDPISGHTALYWYRQSLGQGLEFLIYFQGNSAPDKSGLPSDRFSAERTGGSVSTLTIQRTQQEDSAVYLCASSPGQELYGYTFGSGTRLTVV.

The chain has TRBV5-6 and TRBJ1-2; 9 bases align to TRBD1. Germline values: CDR1 SGHDT, CDR2 YYEEEE. The CDR3 runs 16 residues. Trimming at V came to 6 bases and at J to 8 bases, leaving 17 bases not matched to a gene. CDR3 residues: CASTPDLDRGVGGYTF. The CDR3 bases are TGTGCCAGCACCCCTGATTTGGACAGGGGCGTCGGCGGCTACACCTTC.

This rearrangement joins TRBV5-1 to TRBJ2-5; the D is unclear. Germline CDR1 and CDR2: SGHRS and YFSETQ. V lost 2 bases, J lost 1 base, and 6 bases lay in between. CDR3 length equals 13 residues. CDR3 in amino acids: CASSFRFQETQYF. In DNA, the CDR3 is TGCGCCAGCAGCTTCAGGTTCCAAGAGACCCAGTACTTC. The full variable domain, its missing parts supplied by reference TRBV5-1 and TRBJ2-5, is KAGVTQTPRYLIKTRGQQVTLSCSPISGHRSVSWYQQTPGQGLQFLFEYFSETQRNKGNFPGRFSGRQFSNSRSEMNVSTLELGDSALYLCASSFRFQETQYFGPGTRLLVL.

This rearrangement joins TRBV6-6 to TRBJ1-3; D is perhaps TRBD1 (5 bases). CDR1 is MNHNY, CDR2 SVGAGI, per germline (reference sequence). V was pared by 6 bases and J by 4 bases, with 13 bases between. The CDR3 contains 14 residues. CDR3: CASRPGHDGNTIYF. The CDR3 DNA reads TGTGCCAGCAGACCCGGACACGACGGAAACACCATATATTTT.

J is TRBJ1-5 and V is TRBV27; a possible D gene is TRBD1 (6 bases). This CDR3 is built from 13 residues. V lost 5 bases, J lost 7 bases, and 12 bases lay in between. Per the germline V gene, CDR1 is MNHEY and CDR2 is SMNVEV (reference sequence). The CDR3 region is CASSPYREQPQHF. The CDR3 DNA sequence: TGTGCCAGCAGTCCGTACAGGGAACAGCCCCAGCATTTT.

The chain combines TRBV19 with TRBJ2-1, with 7 nucleotides matching TRBD2. J was trimmed by 9 bases and V by 1 base; bases with no gene match: 6. The CDR3 is 14 amino acids. The V gene's germline CDR1 is LNHDA and CDR2 SQIVND (reference sequence). In DNA, the CDR3 is TGTGCCAGTAGTATAGCGGGGGGTCTTGGTGAGCAGTTCTTC. It codes for CASSIAGGLGEQFF.

This chain connects TRBV4-1 to TRBJ1-5, with TRBD1 matching over 7 bases. Germline trimming cut 4 bases from V and 2 bases from J; bases unmatched to any gene: 14. The CDR3 runs to 18 residues. Per germline, CDR1 MGHRA and CDR2 YSYEKL. In DNA form, the CDR3 reads TGCGCCAGCAGCCTTAATACGGCAGGGGGTAGTCGCAATCAGCCCCAGCATTTT. Translated: CASSLNTAGGSRNQPQHF.

The V gene is TRBV27, the J gene TRBJ1-2, with 12 bases lining up with TRBD1. Germline V lookup: CDR1 MNHEY, CDR2 SMNVEV (reference sequence). This CDR3 has 15 amino acids. Trimming removed 10 bases from V and 4 bases from J; junction bases left unmatched: 10. The CDR3 coding sequence is TGTGCCACCTCCGGGACAGGGGGCCGCTTCTATGGCTACACCTTC. Protein sequence: CATSGTGGRFYGYTF.

The chain combines TRBV2 with TRBJ2-5, with 8 bases aligning to TRBD2. This CDR3 is 16 amino acids long. Per germline, CDR1 SNHLY and CDR2 FYNNEI. J lost 1 base, V lost 4 bases, and 8 bases had no gene match. The CDR3 DNA sequence: TGTGCCAGCAGTGGGGGCGGGGGGTTCTTCCAAGAGACCCAGTACTTC. Translated, it gives CASSGGGGFFQETQYF. Filled out from reference TRBV2 and TRBJ2-5, the complete variable domain reads EPEVTQTPSHQVTQMGQEVILRCVPISNHLYFYWYRQILGQKVEFLVSFYNNEISEKSEIFDDQFSVERPDGSNFTLKIRSTKLEDSAMYFCASSGGGGFFQETQYFGPGTRLLVL.

Only a few counts were recorded for this clone. The J gene is TRBJ1-5, the V gene TRBV18; D uncertain. This CDR3 has 13 amino acids. Germline assignment: CDR1 KGHSH and CDR2 LQKENI. Trimming removed 6 bases at V and 5 bases at J, with 11 bases between. CDR3 in amino acids: CASSSNEDQPQHF. CDR3 DNA: TGTGCCAGCTCCTCCAACGAGGATCAGCCCCAGCATTTT.

In its sample, this clone was seen once. The V gene is TRBV5-5, the J gene TRBJ2-5, with D tentatively TRBD2 (5 bases). CDR3 length: 13 residues. The germline CDR1 and CDR2 sequences are SGHKS and YYEKEE (reference sequence). V was trimmed by 4 bases and J by 5 bases, leaving 12 bases between them. The CDR3 DNA reads as TGTGCCAGCAGCCTGGGCCCGGGGGAGACCCAGTACTTC. This codes for CASSLGPGETQYF.

The J gene is TRBJ1-1, the V gene TRBV2; tentative D call: TRBD1 (6 bases). The CDR3 covers 13 residues. Looked up from germline, CDR1 is SNHLY and CDR2 is FYNNEI. V shed 7 bases and J shed 4 bases, with 13 bases lying between them. The CDR3 spells CASIPGDFTEAFF. CDR3 nucleotides: TGTGCCAGCATTCCAGGGGATTTCACTGAAGCTTTCTTT.

V and J are TRBV12-5 and TRBJ1-6; tentative D call: TRBD1 (5 bases). V was shortened by 4 bases and J by 7 bases, with 14 bases between the two germline ends. The CDR3 extends over 15 amino acids. The germline gives CDR1 LGHNT, CDR2 FRNRAP. The CDR3 loop reads CASGSAGVGNSPLHF. The CDR3 DNA reads TGTGCTAGTGGTTCCGCGGGGGTAGGGAATTCACCCCTCCACTTT.

The J gene is TRBJ1-5, the V gene TRBV4-1; D is unclear. The CDR3 covers 15 residues. The germline gives CDR1 MGHRA, CDR2 YSYEKL. V was pared by 0 bases and J by 4 bases, with 10 bases between. The CDR3 is CASSQDAALNQPQHF. The CDR3 nucleotides read TGCGCCAGCAGCCAAGATGCGGCGCTTAATCAGCCCCAGCATTTT.

This CDR3 reads CASSRGTSYEQYV. DNA for the CDR3: TGTGCCAGCAGCCGCGGGACTTCCTACGAGCAGTACGTC. This chain connects TRBV3-1 (or the pseudogene TRBV3-2) to TRBJ2-7, with D perhaps matching TRBD2 (6 bases). Germline V gene lookup returns CDR1 LGHDT and CDR2 YNNKEL (reference sequence). Deletions cut 4 bases from V and 1 base from J, with 8 bases between. The CDR3 is 13 amino acids.

The chain uses TRBV5-1 and TRBJ1-3; the match to TRBD1 covers 7 bases. V gave up 4 bases and J gave up 4 bases; unmatched junction bases: 8. The V gene's germline CDR1 is SGHRS and CDR2 YFSETQ. This CDR3 has 15 amino acids. CDR3 amino acids: CASSVNTGEGNTIYF. The CDR3 region has the DNA TGCGCCAGCAGCGTAAATACAGGGGAGGGAAACACCATATATTTT.